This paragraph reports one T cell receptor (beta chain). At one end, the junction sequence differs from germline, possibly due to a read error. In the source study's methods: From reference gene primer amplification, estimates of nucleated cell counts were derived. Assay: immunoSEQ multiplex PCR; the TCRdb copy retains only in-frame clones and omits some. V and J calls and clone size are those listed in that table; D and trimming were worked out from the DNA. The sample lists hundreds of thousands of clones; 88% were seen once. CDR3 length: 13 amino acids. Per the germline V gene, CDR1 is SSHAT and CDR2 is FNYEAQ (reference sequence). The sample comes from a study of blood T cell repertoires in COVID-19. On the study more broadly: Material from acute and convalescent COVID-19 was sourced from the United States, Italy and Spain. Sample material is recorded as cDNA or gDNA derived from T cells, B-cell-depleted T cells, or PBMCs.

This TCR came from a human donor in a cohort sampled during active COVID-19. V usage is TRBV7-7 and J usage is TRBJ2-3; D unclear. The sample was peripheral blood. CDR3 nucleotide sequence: TGTGCCAGCAGCCCCCGTACCACAGCTACGCAGTATTTT. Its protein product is CASSPRTTATQYF. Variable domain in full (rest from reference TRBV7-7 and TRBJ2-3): GAGVSQSPRYKVTKRGQDVTLRCDPISSHATLYWYQQALGQGPEFLTYFNYEAQPDKSGLPSDRFSAERPEGSISTLTIQRTEQRDSAMYRCASSPRTTATQYFGPGTRLTVL.